The entry below gives a single TCR beta chain sequence along with its context. Clones were sequenced by immunoSEQ multiplex PCR, and TCRdb holds only the in-frame ones, with some missing. The sample lists approximately 840,000 clones; 96% were seen once. CD45RO-negative, CCR7-positively selected cells formed the naive CD8 fraction, excluding terminally differentiated effector memory CD45RA+ cells. After removal of 2 bases from V and 5 bases from J, the junction contained 8 bases not matched to a gene. This CDR3 region has 14 residues. Per the germline V gene, CDR1 is GTSNPN and CDR2 is SVGIG (reference sequence). This record belongs to a study of shared clonotypes between healthy human individuals.

The V gene is TRBV30, the J gene TRBJ2-7, with 8 positions matching TRBD1. What was sequenced was naive CD8+ T cells sorted from blood. The origin of this receptor is a man aged 25 to 40 in good health. The CDR3: CAWSLFQGANEQYF. The CDR3 DNA is TGTGCCTGGAGTCTTTTCCAGGGGGCCAACGAGCAGTACTTC.